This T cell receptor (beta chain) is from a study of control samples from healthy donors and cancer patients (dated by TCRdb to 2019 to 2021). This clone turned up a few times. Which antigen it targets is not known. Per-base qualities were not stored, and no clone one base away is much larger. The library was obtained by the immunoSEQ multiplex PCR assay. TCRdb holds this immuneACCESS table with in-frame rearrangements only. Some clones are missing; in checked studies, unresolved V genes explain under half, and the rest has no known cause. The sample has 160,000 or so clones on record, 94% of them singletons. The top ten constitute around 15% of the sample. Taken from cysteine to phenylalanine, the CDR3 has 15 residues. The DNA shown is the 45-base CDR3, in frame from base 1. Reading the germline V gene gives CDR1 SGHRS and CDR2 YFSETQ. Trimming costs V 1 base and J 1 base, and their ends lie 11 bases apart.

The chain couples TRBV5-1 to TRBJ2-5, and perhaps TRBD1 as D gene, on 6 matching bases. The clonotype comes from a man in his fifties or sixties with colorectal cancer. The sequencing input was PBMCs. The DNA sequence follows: TGCGCCAGCAGCTTGTCCGTGGGGGCCCAAGAGACCCAGTACTTC. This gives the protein CASSLSVGAQETQYF.